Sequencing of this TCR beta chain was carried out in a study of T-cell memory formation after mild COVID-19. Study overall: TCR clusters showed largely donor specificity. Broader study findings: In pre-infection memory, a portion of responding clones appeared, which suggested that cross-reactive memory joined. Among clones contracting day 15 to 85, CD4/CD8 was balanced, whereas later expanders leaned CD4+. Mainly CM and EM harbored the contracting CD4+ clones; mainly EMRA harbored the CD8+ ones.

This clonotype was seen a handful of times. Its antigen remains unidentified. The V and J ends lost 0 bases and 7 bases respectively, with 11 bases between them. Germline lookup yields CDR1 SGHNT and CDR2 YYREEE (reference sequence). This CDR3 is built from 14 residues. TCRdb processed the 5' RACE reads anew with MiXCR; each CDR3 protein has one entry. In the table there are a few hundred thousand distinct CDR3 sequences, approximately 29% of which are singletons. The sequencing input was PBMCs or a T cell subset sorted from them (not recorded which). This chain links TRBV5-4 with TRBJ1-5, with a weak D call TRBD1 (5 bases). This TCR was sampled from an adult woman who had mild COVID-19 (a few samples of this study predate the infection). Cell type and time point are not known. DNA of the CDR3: TGTGCCAGCAGCTTGGGAGGGGACGGGCAGCCCCAGCATTTT. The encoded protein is CASSLGGDGQPQHF.